This TCR beta chain originates from a study of shared clonotypes between healthy human individuals (dated by TCRdb to about 2020). Turning to the overall study: Two women and a few men aged 18 to 49 years were included in the cohort. To increase sequencing depth and limit assay-specific biases, TCR repertoire library preparation and sequencing were carried out by different laboratories using diverse techniques. Per donor, leukapheresis produced somewhere between about 0.8 and 9.5 billion PBMCs. For each donor, CD4 naive and CD4 memory were each given three plates, CD8 naive was given two plates, and CD8 memory was given one plate. The study deeply sequenced blood TCR repertoires of about 5 healthy adults to estimate repertoire size and the extent of clonotype sharing between individuals.

As to this clone: Its antigen target is currently unknown. Base qualities are not provided; no much larger clone lies one nucleotide away.

Using the deep immunoSEQ assay, multiplex PCR amplified TCR CDR3 regions from genomic DNA. For each cell subset, the extracted genomic DNA was distributed evenly across all wells of several immunoSEQ 96-well plates, and each plate served as one replicate. For sorted subsets, about 220 ng of genomic DNA, equivalent to 30,000 or so T cell genomes, went into each replicate PCR. Purified libraries were measured with a Qubit 3.0 fluorometer, size-checked on a Bioanalyzer 2100, and measured again with the KAPA Library Quantification kit. Each immunoSEQ 96-well plate was sequenced on its own single-read 150-cycle Illumina NextSeq 550 flow cell. The authors' analysis ran thus. Because only junctional sequences without quality scores were contained in the immunoSEQ output, filtering matching that applied to full-length reads could not be performed. Sequences were annotated with PyIR, a Python wrapper for IgBLAST v1.9, using IMGT germline references to assign V/J genes and CDR3. Reads with weak V/J assignments (E-value above 1e-6), missing CDR3, stop codons, out-of-frame junctions, or ambiguous translated residues were removed. A V3J clonotype was defined by an identical inferred V gene, J gene, and CDR3 amino acid sequence. Percentage overlap between repertoires was calculated by dividing the number of shared unique clonotypes by the size of the smaller repertoire. Repertoire richness was assessed with RTK rarefaction, the Chao1 estimator, and Recon v2.1 estimates of unobserved clonotypes. OLGA was used to compute generation probabilities for all TCRbeta clonotypes that the gDNA method yielded from several donors. Imported from immuneACCESS, the table was reduced by TCRdb to in-frame sequences with V and J called. These copies leave out some clones; in studies compared against another copy, an unresolved V gene accounts for under half, and the cause of the remainder is not known. V and J calls and clone size are those listed in that table; D and trimming were worked out from the DNA. Across this sample there are roughly 2.2 million clones, with approximately 93% seen only once. 0.35% to 0.5% of the sample is taken by the ten largest.

The germline ends are 14 bases apart after V is trimmed by 6 bases and J by 3 bases. Sequences MDHEN (CDR1) and SYDVKM (CDR2) are obtained from the germline V gene. The CDR3 holds 15 amino acids from the cysteine to the phenylalanine. The kept DNA is CDR3 alone, 45 bases in frame from the first base. The donors were healthy, HIV-negative adults with no recently reported acute infections or vaccinations. Every donor was a Caucasian adult residing in Nashville, Tennessee, USA. CD4+ T cells were enriched by magnetic negative selection; naive cells were then positively selected on CD45RA, and the negative fraction formed the memory subset. After blood collection by leukapheresis, PBMCs were isolated using Ficoll-Histopaque density gradient centrifugation and then cryopreserved in the vapor phase of liquid nitrogen. Analytical flow cytometry was used to check the purity and quantity of each magnetically sorted T cell population. Each sorted fraction had its genomic DNA isolated and then quantified by UV absorbance on a Nanodrop 2000c.

On the study overall, not on this receptor specifically: Because the study included only a small number of donors, the genetic and exposure-history diversity represented was limited. Clonotypes shared by all four sorted-subset donors showed higher generation probabilities than non-shared clonotypes. Pairwise subsampling led to the expectation that sequencing depth would affect the degree of clonotype sharing among donors. Even with the large sequencing depth, rarefaction of the sorted-subset datasets indicated that sequencing was incomplete. Across a handful of donors, approximately 5% of naive CD4, 3% to 3.5% of naive CD8, roughly 2.2% of memory CD4, and approximately 0.42% of memory CD8 clonotypes were shared. Naive subsets generally had larger estimated clonotype richness than memory subsets. Sampling was restricted to blood, and TCR repertoires in tissues likely differ from the TCR repertoires found in blood.

Recombination joined TRBV28 with TRBJ1-4, and the D gene may be TRBD1, 6 bases matching. The source of this sequence is a man aged 18 to 29 in good health. Some clones in this sample may be carry-over from other donors' samples. Sequencing was performed on naive CD4+ T cells from PBMCs. This sample's cell subset or site label indicates: CD45RA+ positively selected. Here is the DNA: TGTGCCAGCAGCCATGTCAGGGGACCTAATGAAAAACTGTTTTTT. It translates as CASSHVRGPNEKLFF. The entire variable domain, with the stretches around the CDR3 drawn from the reference TRBV28 and TRBJ1-4 proteins, is DVKVTQSSRYLVKRTGEKVFLECVQDMDHENMFWYRQDPGLGLRLIYFSYDVKMKEKGDIPEGYSVSREKKERFSLILESASTNQTSMYLCASSHVRGPNEKLFFGSGTQLSVL.